Sequencing of this TCR beta chain was carried out in a study of blood T cell repertoires in COVID-19. Data came from immunoSEQ multiplex PCR; TCRdb stores just in-frame clones and leaves some out. The sample records about 150,000 clones, around 82% being singletons. The specimen sequenced was PBMCs or T cells enriched from blood (not recorded which). The TCR comes from a woman in her 50s who had recovered from COVID-19.

CDR3 region: CASSGAIGTEAFF. CDR3 DNA: TGTGCCAGCAGTGGGGCTATTGGCACTGAAGCTTTCTTT. The chain couples TRBV2 to TRBJ1-1; D remains unclear. The germline V and J ends were trimmed by 4 bases and 4 bases, with 10 bases remaining between them. The CDR3 runs 13 residues. The V gene's germline CDR1 is SNHLY and CDR2 FYNNEI. Drawing the rest from reference TRBV2 and TRBJ1-1, the complete variable domain is EPEVTQTPSHQVTQMGQEVILRCVPISNHLYFYWYRQILGQKVEFLVSFYNNEISEKSEIFDDQFSVERPDGSNFTLKIRSTKLEDSAMYFCASSGAIGTEAFFGQGTRLTVV.